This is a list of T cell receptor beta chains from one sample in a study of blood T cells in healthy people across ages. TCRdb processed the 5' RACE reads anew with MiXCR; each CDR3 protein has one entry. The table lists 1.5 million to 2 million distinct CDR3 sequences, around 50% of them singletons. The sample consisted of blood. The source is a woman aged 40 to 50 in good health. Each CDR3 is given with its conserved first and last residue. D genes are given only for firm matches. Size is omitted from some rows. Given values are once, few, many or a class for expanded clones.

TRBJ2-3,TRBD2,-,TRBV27,TGTGCCAGCAGTTTATCGGGCGGGGGGGCCTTCGATACGCAGTATTTT,CASSLSGGGAFDTQYF
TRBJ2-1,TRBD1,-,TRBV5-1,TGCGCCAGCTCCCCGACCGGGACAGCCTTCGATGAGCAGTTCTTC,CASSPTGTAFDEQFF
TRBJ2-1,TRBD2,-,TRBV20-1,TGCAGTGCTAGAGATAGGCTAGCGGAATACTACAATGAGCAGTTCTTC,CSARDRLAEYYNEQFF
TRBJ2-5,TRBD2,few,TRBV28,TGTGCCAGCAGTTTATTGGGACTAGGGAAAGAGACCCAGTACTTC,CASSLLGLGKETQYF
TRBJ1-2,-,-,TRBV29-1,TGCAGCGTTTGGGGGTCAAGTGGCTACACCTTC,CSVWGSSGYTF
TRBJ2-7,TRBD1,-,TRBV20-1,TGCAGTGCAAAAAGGGACAGGGGCTACAATGAGCAGTACTTC,CSAKRDRGYNEQYF
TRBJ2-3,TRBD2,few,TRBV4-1,TGCGCCAGCAGCCAAGATGGGCCAGCGGGGGCGTACACAGATACGCAGTATTTT,CASSQDGPAGAYTDTQYF
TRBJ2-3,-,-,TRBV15,TGTGCCACCAGCACCGAAAAGGAGGGAAGTCTCACAGATACGCAGTATTTT,CATSTEKEGSLTDTQYF
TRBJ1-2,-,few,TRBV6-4,TGTGCCAGCAGTGAGGCCGGGTTTGGCTACACCTTC,CASSEAGFGYTF
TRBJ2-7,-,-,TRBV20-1,TGCAGTGCTAAAAGACGGACCAGCTCCTACGAGCAGTACTTC,CSAKRRTSSYEQYF
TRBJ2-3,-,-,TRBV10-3,TGTGCCATCAGCAACCCGAGAACAGATATGCAGTATTTT,CAISNPRTDMQYF
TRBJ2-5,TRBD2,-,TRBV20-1,TGCAGTCCGTTAGCGGGGGTACAAGAGACCCAGTACTTC,CSPLAGVQETQYF
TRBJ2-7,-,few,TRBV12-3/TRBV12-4,TGTGCCAGCAGACCCATGGGTTCCTACGAGCAGTACTTC,CASRPMGSYEQYF
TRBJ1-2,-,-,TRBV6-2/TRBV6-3,TGTGCCAGCAGGCTAAACGGGATGCCGACTAACTATGGCTACACCTTC,CASRLNGMPTNYGYTF
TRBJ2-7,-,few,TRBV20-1,TGCAGTGCTAGACCTGCGGGGGCTCCTCCCTACGAGCAGTACTTC,CSARPAGAPPYEQYF